This T cell receptor (beta chain) was captured in a study of blood T cells in healthy people across ages. Study-level information: Template switching caught about one barcoded beta molecule for each two T cells. The study's findings and limits: Higher diversity, along with more naive CD4+ cells, distinguished long-lived donors from aged donors. Percentage of naive T cells showed a strong correlation with TCR beta diversity.

Points on this clonotype: The antigen remains unidentified.

A J-beta primer mix and a sample-barcoded 5' primer were used in a second PCR of about 7 to 12 cycles. TCRdb ran MiXCR on the 5' RACE reads and lists one entry per CDR3 protein. Of roughly 1,500,000 distinct CDR3 sequences in the sample, roughly 30% were seen once. Germline loops: CDR1 MDHEN, CDR2 SYDVKM. The CDR3 sequence is 12 residues long. V lost 7 bases, J lost 4 bases, and 8 bases lay in between. The V gene is TRBV28, the J gene TRBJ2-4; maybe TRBD2 (6 bases). The clonotype comes from a woman aged 25 to 39 in good health. Sequenced: blood. The CDR3 spells CASTRGKNIQYF. The DNA for the CDR3 is TGTGCCAGCACTCGGGGGAAAAACATTCAGTACTTC.